This T cell receptor beta chain was captured by sequencing in a study of T cell clusters in autoimmune cytopenias (dated by TCRdb to about 2019). For context, the study as a whole: Among healthy donor controls, the mean age was around 51 years, the median age was approximately 59 years, and about half of the roughly 40 were female. Per sample, TRB sequencing gave a median depth of about 52,000 reads and a median of 2,350 distinct TRB clonotypes. Peripheral blood TRB and IGH repertoires were sequenced in autoimmune cytopenia patients at active disease and during treatment follow-up, alongside healthy, CLL and autoimmune hepatitis controls. The study aimed to test whether autoimmune cytopenia patients carry a disease-specific immune repertoire signature usable as a blood-based biomarker. Controls were approximately 25 age-matched healthy donors for primary cytopenia and around 13 age-matched CLL patients for secondary cytopenia. The comparison group for autoimmune hepatitis repertoires was under 30 healthy donors matched for age and sex. Study-wide findings and limitations: A lack of physiological T cell clusters in primary autoimmune cytopenia patients was suggested by GLIPH, as 51 clusters were found to be exclusive to healthy donors versus 15 to 20 exclusive to patients. In the comparison of secondary cytopenia with CLL, the cluster-lack signature was not observed, apparently because the dominant lymphoma-associated repertoire masked the signature. Approximately 3-fold more exclusive TRB clusters were observed in healthy donors than in active autoimmune hepatitis patients, consistent with an autoimmunity-wide signature. The T cell clusters were defined only in silico, and the functional role of the clusters was left to be validated experimentally. TRB repertoire shifts, with less even repertoires observed in secondary cytopenia and CLL, were mostly attributed to lymphoma bias rather than autoimmunity.

TRB rearrangements were amplified by multiplex PCR using a touch-down protocol with TRB-A and TRB-B primer pools mixed in one tube. Illumina adapters and sample indices were added to the amplicons through two consecutive PCR reactions using Phusion HS II polymerase. The amplicons were gel-purified using the NucleoSpin Gel and PCR Clean-up kit, after which quantification was performed by Qubit and quality was checked on an Agilent 2100 Bioanalyzer. Sequencing of the libraries was performed on an Illumina MiSeq with 600-cycle, single-indexed, paired-end runs. Concerning the study's data processing: TRB reads were aligned and assembled with MiXCR version 2.1.12 using the default MiXCR reference library. A clone was defined by each unique CDR3 nucleotide sequence, and analysis was restricted to productive sequences with at least two reads. Repertoire diversity was assessed with alpha-parameterized diversity profiles (alpha 0 to 5), including the Shannon (alpha 1) and Simpson (alpha 2) indices, which were computed with an R script. The tcR package was used to compute combinatorial TRB VJ usage, which was then compared between cohorts by principal component analysis with ade4. GLIPH was used to cluster TCRbeta CDR3s in pairs of cohorts matched for age and read depth, and a Wilcoxon test was used to compare cluster frequencies. After TCRdb reprocessed the reads, each CDR3 protein sequence was kept as one row, without DNA. TCRdb, rather than the study authors, made the V and J calls. The sample table holds under 8,500 distinct CDR3 sequences. Clones ranked in the top ten supply approximately 9.4% of the sample.

TRB amplification used around 260 ng of peripheral blood genomic DNA, around 40,000 genome equivalents, per sample. Reading from cysteine to phenylalanine, the CDR3 counts 19 amino acids. No DNA accompanies this entry. Comments on this clonotype: Its antigen is unknown.

This sample was also put to use in a study of T cell repertoires in aging, cancer and after chemotherapy. As noted in the second study: Donors spanned six age groups from 30 or younger to 70 or older, with at least three individuals per group. Control TCR repertoires from healthy donors were recorded over several months to years, and clear clonal overlap was observed across re-sampling. Several million TCR reads were contained in the full dataset. Untreated patients with hematological or solid cancers showed significantly lower blood TCR diversity and higher clonality than age-matched healthy donors. In healthy donors, the decline in TCR diversity with age was mainly explained by loss of richness, whereas in cancer patients loss of evenness was also found to contribute. In both cancer cohorts, median generation probability rose over the chemotherapy interval, which suggests that the repertoire was reconstituted through rebound thymic output. According to the authors, the repertoire data do not permit conclusions about immunological memory after chemotherapy. To look at immunoaging and at how T cells reconstitute after chemotherapy, the study profiled TCR beta repertoires in peripheral blood from both healthy donors and cancer patients. A cohort of around 210 cancer patients (94 with hematological and 124 with solid cancers) was assembled, and around 100 healthy donors were included as a reference group. MiXCR versions 2.12 and 3.0.5 were used to process TRB sequences. Shannon diversity, evenness, clonality (one minus evenness), and alpha-parameterized diversity profiles from alpha 0 to 5 were included as repertoire metrics. The IGoR algorithm was used to calculate generation probabilities for clones in the paired samples taken before and after chemotherapy.

Sequenced input: peripheral blood. The chain joins TRBV12-3 or TRBV12-4 to TRBJ2-2; TCRdb outputs TRBD2, but without DNA this stays unchecked. The sequence was collected from a human donor in good health. The CDR3 is CASSLGLAGGHDNTGELFF.